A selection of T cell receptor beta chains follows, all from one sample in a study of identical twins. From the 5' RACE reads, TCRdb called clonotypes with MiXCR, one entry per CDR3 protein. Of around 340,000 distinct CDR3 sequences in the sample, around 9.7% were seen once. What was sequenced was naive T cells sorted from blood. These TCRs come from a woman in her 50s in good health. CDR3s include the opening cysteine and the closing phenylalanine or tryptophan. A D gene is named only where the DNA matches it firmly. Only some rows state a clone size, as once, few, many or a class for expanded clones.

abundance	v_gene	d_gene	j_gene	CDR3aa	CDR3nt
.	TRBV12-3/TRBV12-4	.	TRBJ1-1	CASSLPRSEAFF	TGTGCCAGCAGTTTACCCCGGTCTGAAGCTTTCTTT
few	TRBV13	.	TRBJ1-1	CASSLGQGGTNTEAFF	TGTGCCAGCAGCTTAGGTCAGGGTGGTACGAACACTGAAGCTTTCTTT
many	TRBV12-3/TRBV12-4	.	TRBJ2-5	CASRLTGNPLATQYF	TGTGCCAGCAGGCTGACAGGAAACCCCTTGGCGACCCAGTACTTC
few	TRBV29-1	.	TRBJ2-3	CSAPRGGPLEDTQYF	TGCAGCGCTCCTCGTGGAGGGCCCTTGGAGGATACGCAGTATTTT
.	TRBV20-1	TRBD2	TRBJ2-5	CSAGRLAGVRETQYF	TGCAGTGCTGGAAGACTAGCGGGAGTCCGAGAGACCCAGTACTTC
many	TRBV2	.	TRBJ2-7	CASSDIGGELSYEQYF	TGTGCCAGCAGTGATATAGGCGGGGAACTTTCCTACGAGCAGTACTTC
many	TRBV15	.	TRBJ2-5	CATRRRAQETQYF	TGTGCCACCAGAAGGAGAGCGCAAGAGACCCAGTACTTC
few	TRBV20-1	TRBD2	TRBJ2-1	CSASPHLAGGSDEQFF	TGCAGTGCTAGCCCGCATCTAGCGGGAGGCTCGGATGAGCAGTTCTTC
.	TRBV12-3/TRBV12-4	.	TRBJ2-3	CASSLEGLAGDTQYF	TGTGCCAGCAGTTTAGAAGGGCTAGCAGGAGATACGCAGTATTTT
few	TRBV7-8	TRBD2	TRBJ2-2	CASSLVWREANTGELFF	TGTGCCAGCAGCTTAGTCTGGCGGGAGGCCAACACCGGGGAGCTGTTTTTT
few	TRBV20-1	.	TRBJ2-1	CSAEDGTHRNEQFF	TGCAGTGCAGAGGACGGGACCCATCGGAATGAGCAGTTCTTC
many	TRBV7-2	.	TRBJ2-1	CASSLGTTRNEQFF	TGTGCCAGCAGTTTGGGGACAACGCGGAATGAGCAGTTCTTC
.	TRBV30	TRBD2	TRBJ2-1	CAWSVGRAFNEQFF	TGTGCCTGGAGTGTCGGGAGGGCCTTCAATGAGCAGTTCTTC
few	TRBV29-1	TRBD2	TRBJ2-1	CSVKVAGGYNEQFF	TGCAGCGTAAAAGTGGCGGGAGGTTACAATGAGCAGTTCTTC
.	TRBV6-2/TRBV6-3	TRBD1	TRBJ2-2	CASSSNPPGQGVAGELFF	TGTGCCAGCAGTTCAAATCCCCCGGGACAGGGGGTCGCCGGGGAGCTGTTTTTT
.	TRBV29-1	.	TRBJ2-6	CSVREAGGGSGANVLTF	TGCAGCGTCCGGGAGGCAGGGGGTGGCTCTGGGGCCAACGTCCTGACTTTC
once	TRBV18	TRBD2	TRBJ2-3	CASSLSVGTTFTDTQYF	TGTGCCAGCTCGCTTTCGGTGGGGACTACCTTCACAGATACGCAGTATTTT
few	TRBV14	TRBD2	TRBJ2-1	CASSQLGLAGGRNEQFF	TGTGCCAGCAGCCAACTAGGACTAGCGGGAGGGAGGAATGAGCAGTTCTTC
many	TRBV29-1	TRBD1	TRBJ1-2	CSVGQGIDGYTF	TGCAGCGTAGGACAGGGCATAGATGGCTACACCTTC
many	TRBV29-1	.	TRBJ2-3	CSVGQSSTDTQYF	TGCAGCGTTGGACAGTCGAGCACAGATACGCAGTATTTT
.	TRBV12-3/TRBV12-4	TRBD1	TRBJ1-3	CASSFVTGFGNTIYF	TGTGCCAGCAGTTTCGTGACAGGGTTCGGAAACACCATATATTTT
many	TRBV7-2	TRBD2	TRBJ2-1	CASTGTSGNNEQFF	TGTGCCAGCACCGGGACTAGCGGAAACAATGAGCAGTTCTTC
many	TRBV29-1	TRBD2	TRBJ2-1	CSTYDGTSQYEQFF	TGCAGCACCTACGACGGGACTAGTCAGTATGAGCAGTTCTTC
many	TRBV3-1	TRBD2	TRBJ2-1	CASSPGHVGRVRFF	TGTGCCAGCAGCCCCGGACACGTCGGGAGGGTGCGGTTCTTC
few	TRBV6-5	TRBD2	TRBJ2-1	CASSSSTSGGYNEQFF	TGTGCCAGCAGTTCCTCGACTAGCGGGGGATACAATGAGCAGTTCTTC
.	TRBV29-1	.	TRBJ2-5	CSSVPQGRETQYF	TGCAGCTCTGTGCCACAGGGCAGGGAGACCCAGTACTTC
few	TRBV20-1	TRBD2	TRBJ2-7	CSAKPGGVSYEQYF	TGCAGTGCTAAGCCGGGAGGGGTATCCTACGAGCAGTACTTC
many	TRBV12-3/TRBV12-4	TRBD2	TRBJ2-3	CASSFYRREGGDTQYF	TGTGCCAGCAGTTTTTACCGCAGGGAGGGTGGAGATACGCAGTATTTT
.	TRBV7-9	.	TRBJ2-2	CASSSINGDTGELFF	TGTGCCAGCAGCTCTATCAATGGAGACACCGGGGAGCTGTTTTTT
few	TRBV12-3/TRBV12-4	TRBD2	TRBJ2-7	CASWAPGLAGEEQYF	TGTGCCAGTTGGGCCCCGGGACTAGCGGGAGAGGAGCAGTACTTC
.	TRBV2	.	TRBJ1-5	CASSGLGIGKQPQHF	TGTGCCAGCAGTGGTCTCGGGATCGGGAAGCAGCCCCAGCATTTT